These 5 T cell receptor beta chains share one sample of origin, sequenced in a study of blood T cell repertoires in COVID-19. Clones were read by immunoSEQ multiplex PCR, and TCRdb kept only the in-frame ones, dropping some. The data show tens of thousands of clones, about four fifths seen once. The specimen was peripheral blood. Source of these receptors: a middle-aged man with COVID-19, enrolled during active disease.

This chain uses TRBV7-2 with TRBJ2-1; perhaps TRBD2 as D (6 bases). The germline gives CDR1 SGHTA, CDR2 FQGNSA. The CDR3 has 12 amino acids. With 6 bases removed from V and 7 bases from J, the gap between germline ends came to 10 bases. Written as DNA, the CDR3 is TGTGCCAGCAGAAGCCTAGCGAATGAGCAGTTCTTC. Encoded protein: CASRSLANEQFF.

The V call is TRBV7-9, the J call TRBJ1-2, with 8 bases lining up with TRBD1. This CDR3 has 15 amino acids. The V segment lost 4 bases and the J segment 2 bases; nucleotides outside the gene matches: 6. Germline CDR1 SEHNR, CDR2 FQNEAQ (reference sequence). This CDR3 is CASSSGQGENYGYTF. In DNA form, the CDR3 reads TGTGCCAGCAGCTCCGGACAGGGTGAAAACTATGGCTACACCTTC.

V usage is TRBV7-2 and J usage is TRBJ1-2; maybe TRBD1 (5 bases). V was shortened by 1 base and J by 3 bases, with 12 bases between the two germline ends. CDR3 size: 15 residues. The germline CDR1 and CDR2 sequences are SGHTA and FQGNSA. The CDR3 sequence: CASSLVLQAYYGYTF. CDR3 coding DNA: TGTGCCAGCAGCTTAGTTTTACAGGCTTACTATGGCTACACCTTC.

V is TRBV4-2 and J is TRBJ2-1; tentative D call: TRBD1 (6 bases). V was trimmed by 7 bases and J by 0 bases, leaving 13 bases between them. Germline V gene lookup returns CDR1 LGHNA and CDR2 YNFKEQ. The CDR3 contains 15 residues. The CDR3 protein is CASNPGESSYNEQFF. Here the CDR3 DNA reads TGTGCCAGCAACCCAGGGGAGAGCTCCTACAATGAGCAGTTCTTC.

The chain couples TRBV3-1 (or the pseudogene TRBV3-2) to TRBJ1-6, with 7 bases fitting TRBD1. Looked up from germline, CDR1 is LGHDT and CDR2 is YNNKEL (reference sequence). With 5 bases clipped from V and 15 bases from J, the junction kept 7 bases outside the gene matches. This CDR3 has 12 amino acids. CDR3: CASSTRQGHLHF. Written as DNA, the CDR3 is TGTGCCAGCAGCACCCGACAGGGCCACCTCCACTTT.